Below are 23 T cell receptor beta chains sequenced from a single sample in a study of T cells in Graves' hyperthyroidism and ophthalmopathy. Amplification of TCR beta CDR3 regions was performed using RNA transcripts as template. First-round RT-PCR with HTBI primers amplified the TCR CDR3 region. TCRdb re-derived calls from the multiplex PCR reads in MiXCR, one entry per CDR3 protein. The repertoire holds 600,000 to 900,000 distinct CDR3 sequences, with roughly 15% as singletons. The sample was blood. These receptor sequences come from a man between 18 and 35 years old with Graves' hyperthyroidism.

This clonotype appeared many times. The gene calls are TRBV5-1 and TRBJ2-7, with D possibly TRBD2 on 7 matching bases. Trimming removed 6 bases at V and 0 bases at J, with 16 bases between. The CDR3 consists of 15 residues. Germline assignment: CDR1 SGHRS and CDR2 YFSETQ. As DNA, the CDR3 is TGCGCCAGCACGGCGGGGGCCCTGAGCTCCTACGAGCAGTACTTC. This gives the protein CASTAGALSSYEQYF.

V and J are TRBV29-1 and TRBJ2-3, with D possibly TRBD2 on 6 matching bases. Germline V gene data show CDR1 as SQVTM and CDR2 as ANQGSEA. Trimming cost V 3 bases and J 4 bases, with 11 bases left between them. This CDR3 comprises 13 residues. The DNA for the CDR3 is TGCAGCGTTGAGTTGGAGGGGCCAGATACGCAGTATTTT. The encoded protein is CSVELEGPDTQYF.

This clonotype was seen at least ten times. The chain carries TRBV3-1 and TRBJ2-5; 7 bases are shared with TRBD2. The CDR3 is made up of 19 amino acids. Germline CDR1 LGHDT, CDR2 YNNKEL (reference sequence). V dropped 0 bases and J dropped 2; count of bases not matched to a gene: 15. The CDR3 DNA reads as TGTGCCAGCAGCCAAGAAGATAGCGGGCCCTCTGGGCGGCAAGAGACCCAGTACTTC. Its translation: CASSQEDSGPSGRQETQYF.

Ten or more counts support this clonotype. The chain has TRBV9 and TRBJ1-1; a possible D gene is TRBD1 (6 bases). V shed 4 bases and J shed 3 bases, with 19 bases lying between them. The CDR3 sequence is 16 residues long. Germline values: CDR1 SGDLS, CDR2 YYNGEE. The CDR3 spells CASSPAGGQADTEAFF. Here the CDR3 DNA reads TGTGCCAGCAGCCCAGCGGGGGGGCAGGCGGACACTGAAGCTTTCTTT.

In its sample, this clonotype was seen many times. The V and J genes are TRBV20-1 and TRBJ2-7, with 7 positions matching TRBD2. Germline values: CDR1 DFQATT, CDR2 SNEGSKA (reference sequence). The CDR3 has 14 amino acids. V was pared by 3 bases and J by 2 bases, with 7 bases of the junction left unmatched. CDR3 DNA sequence: TGCAGTGCTAGGGCCCTAGCGGAACCCTACGAGCAGTACTTC. This codes for CSARALAEPYEQYF.

The chain combines TRBV10-3 with TRBJ2-1; D is unresolved. Germline CDR1 is ENHRY and CDR2 is SYGVKD. V lost 11 bases, J lost 3 bases, and 14 bases lay in between. This CDR3 comprises 13 residues. In DNA form, the CDR3 reads TGTGCCGCCCGAGGCAGAAGCTACAATGAGCAGTTCTTC. Its translation is CAARGRSYNEQFF.

The table lists this clonotype with a few counts. This chain uses TRBV20-1 with TRBJ2-5, with TRBD2 as a possible D gene (6 bases). CDR3 length equals 10 residues. Looked up from germline, CDR1 is DFQATT and CDR2 is SNEGSKA (reference sequence). CDR3 nucleotides: TGCAGAACGGGAGAAGAGACCCAGTACTTC. Amino acids: CRTGEETQYF.

This clonotype was detected many times. The chain uses TRBV6-5 and TRBJ2-1, with 10 bases fitting TRBD2. The CDR3 is 17 amino acids. The germline V gene encodes CDR1 MNHEY and CDR2 SVGAGI. Unmatched junction bases numbered 9, after V lost 0 bases and J lost 7 bases. The chain's CDR3 is CASSYSRAGGPGNEQFF. DNA for the CDR3: TGTGCCAGCAGTTACTCCAGAGCGGGAGGGCCGGGAAATGAGCAGTTCTTC.

This clonotype was counted between two and nine times. V is TRBV30 and J is TRBJ1-1; D is undetermined. The CDR3 contains 15 residues. CDR1 is GTSNPN and CDR2 is SVGIG in the germline V gene (reference sequence). The V and J ends lost 0 bases and 3 bases respectively, with 14 bases between them. The CDR3 nucleotides are TGTGCCTGGAGTGTATCGACCCTGGCGGACACTGAAGCTTTCTTT. Its protein is CAWSVSTLADTEAFF.

This chain links TRBV30 with TRBJ2-3; tentative D call: TRBD2 (6 bases). V was pared by 4 bases and J by 1 base, with 12 bases between. The CDR3 has 14 residues. Per germline, CDR1 GTSNPN and CDR2 SVGIG (reference sequence). The CDR3: CAWNPPGGTDTQYF. As DNA, the CDR3 is TGTGCCTGGAACCCCCCGGGAGGCACAGATACGCAGTATTTT.

This clonotype was seen repeatedly, ten times or more. This chain connects TRBV28 to TRBJ1-6; D gene uncertain. There are 12 residues in the CDR3. Per germline, CDR1 MDHEN and CDR2 SYDVKM. V was clipped by 6 bases and J by 6 bases, with 6 bases between them. The DNA of the CDR3 is TGTGCCAGCAGGATTGGTAATTCACCCCTCCACTTT. It yields the protein CASRIGNSPLHF.

Comment on this clonotype: One end of the junction varies from germline; a read error may be responsible. This sequence joins TRBV9 and TRBJ2-1; D tentatively reads TRBD1 or TRBD2 (5 bases each). There are 14 residues in the CDR3. Looked up from germline, CDR1 is SGDLS and CDR2 is YYNGEE. The CDR3 DNA reads as TGTGCCAGCAGCGTAGGGGACCGTGGGGACGAGCAATTCTTC. Protein: CASSVGDRGDEQFF.

This clonotype was recorded a few times. The V call is TRBV29-1, the J call TRBJ2-7; D is tentatively TRBD1 or TRBD2 (5 bases each). The germline V gene encodes CDR1 SQVTM and CDR2 ANQGSEA. The CDR3 sequence is 12 residues long. V lost 7 bases and J 2 bases, leaving 12 bases between the germline ends. CDR3 loop: CSGGTAPYEQYF. The CDR3, as DNA: TGCAGCGGGGGGACGGCTCCCTACGAGCAGTACTTC.

The chain has TRBV5-1 and TRBJ2-1, with a possible D match to TRBD2 (6 bases). Germline CDR1 is SGHRS and CDR2 is YFSETQ. Trimming took 4 bases from V and 8 from J, leaving 19 bases between them. The CDR3 length is 15 residues. The CDR3 sequence is CASSLVDDWGDEQFF. The DNA of the CDR3 is TGCGCCAGCAGCCTAGTTGATGACTGGGGGGATGAGCAGTTCTTC.

This clonotype showed up just a few times. The chain uses TRBV3-1 and TRBJ2-7; tentatively, D is TRBD1 or TRBD2 (5 bases each). V lost 5 bases to trimming and J lost 0 bases, with 20 bases between them. There are 17 residues in the CDR3. CDR1 is LGHDT and CDR2 is YNNKEL in the germline V gene (reference sequence). CDR3 bases: TGTGCCAGCAGCTCAAGCACATCGGGGCTCAGCTCCTACGAGCAGTACTTC. This gives the protein CASSSSTSGLSSYEQYF.

The sample holds a few counts of this clonotype. The gene calls are TRBV5-6 and TRBJ2-7; D perhaps matches TRBD1 (6 bases). Trimming cost V 3 bases and J 4 bases, with 17 bases left between them. The CDR3 runs to 15 residues. Germline loops: CDR1 SGHDT, CDR2 YYEEEE. The CDR3 sequence is CASSSRTRDIYEQYF. CDR3 sequence (DNA): TGTGCCAGCAGCTCGCGGACCCGGGACATTTACGAGCAGTACTTC.

In this sample, this clonotype turned up a few times. In nucleotides, the CDR3 is TGTGCCAGCAGCTTGGGCCCGGAAGGCTATGGCTACACCTTC. Translated, it gives CASSLGPEGYGYTF. The genes are TRBV5-5 and TRBJ1-2; D remains ambiguous. The V and J ends lost 0 bases and 4 bases respectively, with 10 bases between them. Germline V gives CDR1 SGHKS, CDR2 YYEKEE (reference sequence). The CDR3 is 14 amino acids.

This clonotype was counted at least ten times. This chain joins TRBV6-5 and TRBJ2-5, with a tentative D call TRBD1 (6 bases). This CDR3 comprises 16 residues. Germline loops: CDR1 MNHEY, CDR2 SVGAGI. Trimming pared 2 bases from V and 5 bases from J, leaving 18 bases between. The CDR3: CASSYTPVGARETQYF. CDR3 nucleotide sequence: TGTGCCAGCAGTTACACGCCTGTGGGGGCGCGGGAGACCCAGTACTTC.

The chain joins TRBV29-1 to TRBJ2-3; D remains ambiguous. This CDR3 is built from 11 residues. CDR1 is SQVTM, CDR2 ANQGSEA, per germline. V was shortened by 4 bases and J by 4 bases, with 6 bases between the two germline ends. CDR3 sequence (DNA): TGCAGCGTTGGCCTCGCAGATACGCAGTATTTT. It yields the protein CSVGLADTQYF.

In its sample, this clonotype was seen a few times. The rearrangement links TRBV19 to TRBJ2-2; maybe TRBD2 (6 bases). The CDR3 runs 16 residues. V lost 3 bases and J lost 3, with 14 bases in between. Germline CDR1 and CDR2: LNHDA and SQIVND (reference sequence). The CDR3 sequence: CASSIEEGLDTGELFF. In nucleotides, the CDR3 is TGTGCCAGTAGTATCGAGGAGGGCCTAGACACCGGGGAGCTGTTTTTT.

This clonotype was recorded many times. The chain has TRBV18 and TRBJ1-2; maybe TRBD1 (5 bases). The V gene's germline CDR1 is KGHSH and CDR2 LQKENI. Trimming took 0 bases from V and 3 from J, leaving 11 bases between them. The CDR3 covers 15 residues. CDR3 coding DNA: TGTGCCAGCTCACCACCCGGGACCCCTTACTATGGCTACACCTTC. The encoded protein is CASSPPGTPYYGYTF.

This rearrangement joins TRBV7-9 to TRBJ2-7, with a weak D call TRBD1 (5 bases). CDR3 length: 15 amino acids. Germline values: CDR1 SEHNR, CDR2 FQNEAQ (reference sequence). The germline V and J ends were trimmed by 1 base and 0 bases, with 10 bases remaining between them. The CDR3 region is CASSLVAGLSYEQYF. In DNA, the CDR3 is TGTGCCAGCAGCTTAGTGGCAGGGCTCTCCTACGAGCAGTACTTC.

The CDR3 DNA sequence: TGTGCCAGCAGCTTAGGGACAGGGCCGGGGCAGCCCCAGCATTTT. This sequence encodes CASSLGTGPGQPQHF. The genes are TRBV7-2 and TRBJ1-5; the match to TRBD1 covers 8 bases. This CDR3 is 15 amino acids long. The J segment lost 7 bases and the V segment lost 1 base, leaving 6 bases of the junction unmatched. Germline CDR1 and CDR2: SGHTA and FQGNSA.